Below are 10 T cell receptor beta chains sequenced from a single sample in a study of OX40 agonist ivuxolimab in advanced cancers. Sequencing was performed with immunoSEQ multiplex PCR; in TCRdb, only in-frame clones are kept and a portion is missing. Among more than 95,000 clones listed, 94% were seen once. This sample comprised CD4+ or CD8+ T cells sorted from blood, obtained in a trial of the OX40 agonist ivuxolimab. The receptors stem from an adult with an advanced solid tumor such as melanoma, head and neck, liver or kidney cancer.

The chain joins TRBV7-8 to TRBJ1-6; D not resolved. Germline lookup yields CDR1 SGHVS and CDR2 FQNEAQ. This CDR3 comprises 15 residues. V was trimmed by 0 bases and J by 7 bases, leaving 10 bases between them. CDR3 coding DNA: TGTGCCAGCAGCTTAGCCCGGACGGTCAATTCACCCCTCCACTTT. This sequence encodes CASSLARTVNSPLHF. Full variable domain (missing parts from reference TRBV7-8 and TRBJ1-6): GAGVSQSPRYKVAKRGQDVALRCDPISGHVSLFWYQQALGQGPEFLTYFQNEAQLDKSGLPSDRFFAERPEGSVSTLKIQRTQQEDSAVYLCASSLARTVNSPLHFGNGTRLTVT.

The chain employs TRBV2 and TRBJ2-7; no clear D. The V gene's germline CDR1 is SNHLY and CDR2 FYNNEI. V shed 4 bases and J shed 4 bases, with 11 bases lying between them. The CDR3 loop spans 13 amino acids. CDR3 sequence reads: CASSVVSAYEQYF. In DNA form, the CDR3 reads TGTGCCAGCAGTGTGGTCTCAGCATACGAGCAGTACTTC.

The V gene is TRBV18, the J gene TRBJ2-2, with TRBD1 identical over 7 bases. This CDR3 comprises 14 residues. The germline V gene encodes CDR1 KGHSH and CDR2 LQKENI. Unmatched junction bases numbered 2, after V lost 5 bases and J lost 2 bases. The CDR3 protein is CASSGQENTGELFF. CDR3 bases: TGTGCCAGCTCAGGACAGGAAAACACCGGGGAGCTGTTTTTT. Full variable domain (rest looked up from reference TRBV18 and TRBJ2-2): NAGVMQNPRHLVRRRGQEARLRCSPMKGHSHVYWYRQLPEEGLKFMVYLQKENIIDESGMPKERFSAEFPKEGPSILRIQQVVRGDSAAYFCASSGQENTGELFFGEGSRLTVL.

The CDR3 DNA reads as TGTGCCAGCAGCTTATACGGGGATTTCTTT. The encoded protein is CASSLYGDFF. This rearrangement joins TRBV5-6 to TRBJ1-1; unclear D gene. The CDR3 loop spans 10 amino acids. The germline V and J ends were trimmed by 2 bases and 13 bases, with 9 bases remaining between them. In germline, CDR1 is SGHDT, CDR2 YYEEEE.

CDR3 sequence: CASSLGILAGQSRGETQYF. CDR3 coding DNA: TGCGCCAGCAGCTTGGGAATACTAGCGGGACAATCTAGGGGAGAGACCCAGTACTTC. The chain has TRBV5-1 and TRBJ2-5; 10 bases align to TRBD2. This CDR3 has 19 amino acids. With V trimmed by 0 bases and J by 4 bases, 15 bases remained unmatched. Germline loops: CDR1 SGHRS, CDR2 YFSETQ.

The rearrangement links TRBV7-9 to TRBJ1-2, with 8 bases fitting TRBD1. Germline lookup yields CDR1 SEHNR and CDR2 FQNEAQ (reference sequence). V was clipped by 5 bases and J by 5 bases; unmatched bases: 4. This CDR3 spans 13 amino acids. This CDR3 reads CASSVTGGYGYTF. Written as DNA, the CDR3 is TGTGCCAGCAGCGTAACAGGGGGTTATGGCTACACCTTC.

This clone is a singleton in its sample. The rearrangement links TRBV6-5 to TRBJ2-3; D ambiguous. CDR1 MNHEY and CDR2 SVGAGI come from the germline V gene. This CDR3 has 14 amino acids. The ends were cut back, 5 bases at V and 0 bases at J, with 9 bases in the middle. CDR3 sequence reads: CASSRVHSTDTQYF. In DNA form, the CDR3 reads TGTGCCAGCAGTCGCGTCCATAGCACAGATACGCAGTATTTT.

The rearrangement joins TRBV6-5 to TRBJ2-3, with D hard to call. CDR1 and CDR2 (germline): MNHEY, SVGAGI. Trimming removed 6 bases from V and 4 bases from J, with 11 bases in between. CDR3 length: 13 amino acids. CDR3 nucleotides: TGTGCCAGCAGAGAAGGTATCTCAGATACGCAGTATTTT. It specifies CASREGISDTQYF.

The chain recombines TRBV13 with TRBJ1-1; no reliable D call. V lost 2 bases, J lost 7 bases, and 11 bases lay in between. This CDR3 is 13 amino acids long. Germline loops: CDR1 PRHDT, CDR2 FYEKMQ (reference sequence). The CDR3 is CASSLIGFDEAFF. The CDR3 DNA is TGTGCCAGCAGCTTAATTGGCTTTGATGAAGCTTTCTTT.

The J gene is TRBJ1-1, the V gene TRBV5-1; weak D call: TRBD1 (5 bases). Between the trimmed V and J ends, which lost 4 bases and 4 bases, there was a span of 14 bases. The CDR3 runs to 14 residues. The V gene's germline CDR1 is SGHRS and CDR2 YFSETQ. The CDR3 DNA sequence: TGCGCCAGCAGCGACGGGACGGGTGGCACTGAAGCTTTCTTT. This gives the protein CASSDGTGGTEAFF.